Below are 10 T cell receptor beta chains sequenced from a single sample in a study of T cells after yellow fever vaccination. TCRdb reprocessed the 5' RACE reads via MiXCR and lists one record per CDR3 protein. The profile shows 450,000 to 650,000 distinct CDR3 sequences, about a fifth of them singletons. The sample in question was PBMCs, obtained more than 20 days after the first yellow fever vaccination. Receptors were obtained from a man aged 18-30 years who received the YFV17D yellow fever vaccine.

This clonotype came up a few times. The CDR3 bases are TGTGCCAGCAGCGAGCGATCCTCGAAGGTCGGGAGTAATCAGCCCCAGCATTTT. This codes for CASSERSSKVGSNQPQHF. This chain connects TRBV21-1 to TRBJ1-5. TRBV21-1 is labeled a pseudogene. The CDR3 loop spans 18 amino acids.

This clonotype has only one observation. The chain recombines TRBV6-1 with TRBJ1-4; 10 bases fit TRBD1. CDR1 is MNHNS, CDR2 SASEGT, per germline. The CDR3 sequence is 15 residues long. Trimming took 6 bases from V and 4 from J; bases not matched to a gene: 5. The CDR3 DNA follows: TGTGCCAGCAGGCCCGGGACAGGGGATAATGAAAAACTGTTTTTT. It yields the protein CASRPGTGDNEKLFF.

The gene calls are TRBV4-3 and TRBJ2-5, with 7 bases aligning to TRBD1. Trimming cost V 0 bases and J 1 base; bases outside gene matches: 8. The length of the CDR3 is 17 residues. CDR1 is LGHNA and CDR2 is YSLEER in the germline V gene. The CDR3 region has the DNA TGCGCCAGCAGCCAAGATATCCCGGGACAGTTCCAAGAGACCCAGTACTTC. Its translation is CASSQDIPGQFQETQYF.

There are a few counts of this clonotype. The chain recombines TRBV6-6 with TRBJ1-1; 7 bases are a match to TRBD1. V lost 0 bases, J lost 10 bases, and 2 bases stayed unmatched. The CDR3 runs 12 residues. Germline CDR1 and CDR2: MNHNY and SVGAGI (reference sequence). CDR3 DNA: TGTGCCAGCAGTTACTCAGGGGGCATAGCTTTCTTT. Amino acids: CASSYSGGIAFF.

This clonotype was counted between two and nine times. A junction boundary mismatches the germline segment, possibly from a read error. The chain is built from TRBV6-1 and TRBJ2-7, with no clear D. The CDR3 has 14 residues. From germline, CDR1 is MNHNS and CDR2 SASEGT. CDR3 in DNA: TGTGCTAGCAAGACGGCCGCCGGTCGGGCCGAGCAGTACTTC. Translating it yields CASKTAAGRAEQYF.

The rearrangement joins TRBV5-8 to TRBJ2-3, with D possibly called TRBD1 or TRBD2 (6 bases each). CDR1 and CDR2 (germline): SGHTS, YDEGEE. The CDR3 consists of 14 residues. Trimming pared 4 bases from V and 3 bases from J, leaving 12 bases between. The CDR3 DNA reads as TGTGCCAGCAGCGGGGGGCCGCAAACAGATACGCAGTATTTT. Translation: CASSGGPQTDTQYF.

This clonotype was seen more than once but under ten times. CDR3 in amino acids: CASSQVQLRQAEAFF. The CDR3 DNA follows: TGCGCCAGCAGCCAGGTACAACTTCGTCAGGCTGAAGCTTTCTTT. The chain is built from TRBV4-3 and TRBJ1-1; no clear D. The ends were cut back, 3 bases at V and 6 bases at J, with 17 bases in the middle. Germline V lookup: CDR1 LGHNA, CDR2 YSLEER. This CDR3 has 15 residues.

The chain recombines TRBV3-1 with TRBJ2-2; D is uncertain. The V and J ends lost 11 bases and 4 bases respectively, with 29 bases between them. CDR1 and CDR2 from the germline V gene are LGHDT and YNNKEL (reference sequence). The CDR3 totals 18 residues. CDR3 amino acids: CASCQDYSHPYPTGELFF. The DNA of the CDR3 is TGTGCCTCCTGCCAAGATTACAGCCATCCCTACCCCACCGGGGAGCTGTTTTTT.

This clonotype occurred a few times. The V and J genes are TRBV12-3 or TRBV12-4 and TRBJ2-7; weak D call: TRBD1 (6 bases). CDR3 length: 15 amino acids. The V gene lost 2 bases and the J gene lost 0 bases, with 11 bases spanning the gap. DNA for the CDR3: TGTGCCAGCAGTTTAAAGGGGGTGGCCTCCTACGAGCAGTACTTC. Its protein is CASSLKGVASYEQYF.

This sequence joins TRBV20-1 and TRBJ1-1; TRBD1 might be the D (5 bases). The V and J ends lost 6 bases and 0 bases respectively, with 14 bases between them. CDR3 length: 14 residues. CDR1 and CDR2 (germline): DFQATT, SNEGSKA (reference sequence). The CDR3 protein is CSALSGGMNTEAFF. The CDR3 coding sequence is TGCAGTGCCCTATCCGGGGGAATGAACACTGAAGCTTTCTTT.